Listed here are 5 T cell receptor beta chains from one sample, sequenced in a study of blood T cell repertoires in COVID-19. Some clones are missing from TCRdb's copy, which holds only in-frame ones; the method was immunoSEQ multiplex PCR. The sample has about 88,000 clones; roughly 88% are singletons. The sequencing input was peripheral blood. The receptors were gathered from a woman older than 75 with acute or convalescent COVID-19.

The V gene is TRBV19, the J gene TRBJ2-5; 7 bases agree with TRBD2. The V and J ends lost 2 bases and 1 base, in that order; junction bases with no gene match: 1. The CDR3 contains 14 residues. Germline V gene lookup returns CDR1 LNHDA and CDR2 SQIVND (reference sequence). The CDR3 DNA is TGTGCCAGTAGTATAAGCGGGGTCCAAGAGACCCAGTACTTC. Its protein product is CASSISGVQETQYF.

The chain has TRBV4-3 and TRBJ2-6; 10 bases are shared with TRBD1. The CDR3 covers 19 residues. Losses at the gene ends were 3 bases for V and 0 bases for J; bases not matched to a gene: 8. The germline CDR1 and CDR2 sequences are LGHNA and YSLEER. CDR3 region: CASSHDGTGDASGANVLTF. CDR3 nucleotide sequence: TGCGCCAGCAGCCACGATGGGACAGGGGATGCCTCTGGGGCCAACGTCCTGACTTTC.

The chain uses TRBV5-8 and TRBJ2-3; the match to TRBD2 covers 7 bases. Germline CDR1 SGHTS, CDR2 YDEGEE. V dropped 3 bases and J dropped 4; count of bases not matched to a gene: 11. This CDR3 comprises 16 residues. The CDR3 sequence: CASSWAYAGVSDTQYF. The CDR3 DNA reads TGTGCCAGCAGCTGGGCCTATGCGGGAGTCTCAGATACGCAGTATTTT.

The rearrangement uses TRBV7-2 and TRBJ2-5; D is unclear. The CDR3 runs to 13 residues. Trimming removed 6 bases at V and 5 bases at J, with 13 bases between. Germline lookup yields CDR1 SGHTA and CDR2 FQGNSA. The CDR3 region is CASRLFARETQYF. Written as DNA, the CDR3 is TGTGCCAGCAGGCTTTTTGCTAGGGAGACCCAGTACTTC.

This chain links TRBV9 with TRBJ2-3; 8 bases align to TRBD1. The CDR3 length is 15 residues. Germline CDR1 SGDLS, CDR2 YYNGEE. After removal of 4 bases from V and 2 bases from J, the junction contained 6 bases not matched to a gene. CDR3 residues: CASSPRGQVTDTQYF. DNA for the CDR3: TGTGCCAGCAGCCCCAGGGGGCAGGTCACAGATACGCAGTATTTT.